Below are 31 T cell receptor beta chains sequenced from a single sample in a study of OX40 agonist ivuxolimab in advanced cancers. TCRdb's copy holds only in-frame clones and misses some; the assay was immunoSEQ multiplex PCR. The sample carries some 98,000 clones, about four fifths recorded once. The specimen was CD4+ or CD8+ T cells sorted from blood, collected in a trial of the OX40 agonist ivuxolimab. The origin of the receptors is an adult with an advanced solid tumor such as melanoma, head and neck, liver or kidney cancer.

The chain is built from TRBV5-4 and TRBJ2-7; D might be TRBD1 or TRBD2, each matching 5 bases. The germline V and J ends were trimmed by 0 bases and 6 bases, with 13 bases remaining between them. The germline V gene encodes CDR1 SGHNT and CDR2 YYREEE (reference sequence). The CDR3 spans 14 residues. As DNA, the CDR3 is TGTGCCAGCAGCTTGGCCGGGACCCCTCGCGAGCAGTACTTC. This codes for CASSLAGTPREQYF.

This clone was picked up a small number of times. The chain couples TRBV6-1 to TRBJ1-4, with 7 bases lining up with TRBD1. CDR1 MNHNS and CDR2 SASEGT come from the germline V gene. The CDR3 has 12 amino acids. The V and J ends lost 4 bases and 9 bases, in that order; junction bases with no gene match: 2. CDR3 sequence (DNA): TGTGCCAGCAGTGGGACAGGTCAAAAACTGTTTTTT. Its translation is CASSGTGQKLFF.

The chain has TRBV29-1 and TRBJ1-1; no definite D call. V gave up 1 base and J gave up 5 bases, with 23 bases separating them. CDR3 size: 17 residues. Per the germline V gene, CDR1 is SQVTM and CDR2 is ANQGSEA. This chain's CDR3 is CSVEARPPSGIGTEAFF. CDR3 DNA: TGCAGCGTTGAAGCCCGTCCCCCGTCGGGGATCGGAACTGAAGCTTTCTTT.

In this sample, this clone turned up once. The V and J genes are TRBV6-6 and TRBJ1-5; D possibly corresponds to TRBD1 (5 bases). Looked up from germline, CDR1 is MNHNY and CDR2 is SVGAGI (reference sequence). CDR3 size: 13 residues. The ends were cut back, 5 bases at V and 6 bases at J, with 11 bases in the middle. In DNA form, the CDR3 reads TGTGCCAGCAGTCGGGGGGGAAGTCAGCCCCAGCATTTT. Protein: CASSRGGSQPQHF.

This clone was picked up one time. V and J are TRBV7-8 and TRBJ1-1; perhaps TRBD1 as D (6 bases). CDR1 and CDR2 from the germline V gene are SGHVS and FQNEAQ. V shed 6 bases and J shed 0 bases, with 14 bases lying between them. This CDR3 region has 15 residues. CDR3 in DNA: TGTGCCAGCAGACACACAGGGACACTGAACACTGAAGCTTTCTTT. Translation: CASRHTGTLNTEAFF.

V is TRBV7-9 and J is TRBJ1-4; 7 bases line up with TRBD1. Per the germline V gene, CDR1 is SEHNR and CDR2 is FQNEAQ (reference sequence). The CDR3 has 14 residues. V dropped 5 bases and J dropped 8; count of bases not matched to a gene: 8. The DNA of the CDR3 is TGTGCCAGCAGCAGGGACAGTTCTTTCGAAAAACTGTTTTTT. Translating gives CASSRDSSFEKLFF.

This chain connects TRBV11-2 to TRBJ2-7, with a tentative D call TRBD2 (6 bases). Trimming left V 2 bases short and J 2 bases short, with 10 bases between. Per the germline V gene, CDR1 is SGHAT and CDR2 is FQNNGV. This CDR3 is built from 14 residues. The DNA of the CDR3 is TGTGCCAGCAGCTTACAGGGAGGAACCTACGAGCAGTACTTC. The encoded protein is CASSLQGGTYEQYF. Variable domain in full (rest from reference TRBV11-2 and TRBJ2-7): EAGVAQSPRYKIIEKRQSVAFWCNPISGHATLYWYQQILGQGPKLLIQFQNNGVVDDSQLPKDRFSAERLKGVDSTLKIQPAKLEDSAVYLCASSLQGGTYEQYFGPGTRLTVT.

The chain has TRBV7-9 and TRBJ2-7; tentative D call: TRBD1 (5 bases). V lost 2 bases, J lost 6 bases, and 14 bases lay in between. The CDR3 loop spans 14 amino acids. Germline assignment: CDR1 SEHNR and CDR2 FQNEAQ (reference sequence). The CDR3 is CASSLSLTAPEQYF. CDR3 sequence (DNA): TGTGCCAGCAGCTTAAGTCTGACAGCGCCCGAGCAGTACTTC.

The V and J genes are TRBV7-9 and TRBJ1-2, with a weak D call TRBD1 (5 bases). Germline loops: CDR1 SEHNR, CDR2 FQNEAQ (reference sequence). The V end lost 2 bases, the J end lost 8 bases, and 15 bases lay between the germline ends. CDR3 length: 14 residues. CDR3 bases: TGTGCCAGCAGCTTATCGGCAGGGATGGCCGGCTACACCTTC. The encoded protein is CASSLSAGMAGYTF.

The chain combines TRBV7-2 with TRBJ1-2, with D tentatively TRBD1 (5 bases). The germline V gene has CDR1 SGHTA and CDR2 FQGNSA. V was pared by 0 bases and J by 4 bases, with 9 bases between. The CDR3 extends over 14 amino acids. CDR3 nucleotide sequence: TGTGCCAGCAGCTTAGCTGGCAGGGCCTATGGCTACACCTTC. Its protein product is CASSLAGRAYGYTF.

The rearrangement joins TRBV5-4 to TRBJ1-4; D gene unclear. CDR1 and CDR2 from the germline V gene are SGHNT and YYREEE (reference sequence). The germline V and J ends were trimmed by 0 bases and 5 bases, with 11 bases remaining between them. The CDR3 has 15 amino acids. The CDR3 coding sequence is TGTGCCAGCAGCTTGGACGGGAGGCTGAATGAAAAACTGTTTTTT. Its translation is CASSLDGRLNEKLFF.

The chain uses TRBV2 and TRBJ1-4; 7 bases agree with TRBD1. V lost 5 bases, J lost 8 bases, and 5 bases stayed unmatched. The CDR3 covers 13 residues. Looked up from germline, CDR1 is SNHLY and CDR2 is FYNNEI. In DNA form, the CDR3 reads TGTGCCAGCAGTCGACAGGGTTGGGAAAAACTGTTTTTT. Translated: CASSRQGWEKLFF.

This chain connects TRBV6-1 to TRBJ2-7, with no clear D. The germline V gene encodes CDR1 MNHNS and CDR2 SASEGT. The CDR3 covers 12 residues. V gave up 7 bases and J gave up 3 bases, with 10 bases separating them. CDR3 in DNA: TGTGCCAGCAAAGGCGTGCTCTACGAGCAGTACTTC. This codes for CASKGVLYEQYF.

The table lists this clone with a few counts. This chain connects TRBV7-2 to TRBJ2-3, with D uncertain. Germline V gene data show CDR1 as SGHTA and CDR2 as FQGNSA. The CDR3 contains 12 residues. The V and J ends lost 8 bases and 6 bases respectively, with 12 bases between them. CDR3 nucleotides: TGTGCCAGCGTGTTAGTTGCGGATACGCAGTATTTT. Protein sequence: CASVLVADTQYF.

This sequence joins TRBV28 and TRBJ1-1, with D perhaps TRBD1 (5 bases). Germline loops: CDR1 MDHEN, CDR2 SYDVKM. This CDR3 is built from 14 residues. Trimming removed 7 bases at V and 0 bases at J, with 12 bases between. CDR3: CASTRGGMNTEAFF. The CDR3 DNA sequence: TGTGCCAGCACTCGGGGGGGAATGAACACTGAAGCTTTCTTT.

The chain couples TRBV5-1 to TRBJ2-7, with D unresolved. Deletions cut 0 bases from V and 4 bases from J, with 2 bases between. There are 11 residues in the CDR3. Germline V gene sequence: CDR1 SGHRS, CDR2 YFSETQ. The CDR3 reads CASSLGYEQYF. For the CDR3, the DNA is TGCGCCAGCAGCTTGGGGTACGAGCAGTACTTC.

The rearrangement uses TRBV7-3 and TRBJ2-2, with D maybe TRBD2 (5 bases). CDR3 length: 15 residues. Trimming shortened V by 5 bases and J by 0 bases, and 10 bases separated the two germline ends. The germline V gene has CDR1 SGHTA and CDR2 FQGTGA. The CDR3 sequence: CASSPTGTNTGELFF. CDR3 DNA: TGTGCCAGCAGCCCTACGGGGACGAACACCGGGGAGCTGTTTTTT.

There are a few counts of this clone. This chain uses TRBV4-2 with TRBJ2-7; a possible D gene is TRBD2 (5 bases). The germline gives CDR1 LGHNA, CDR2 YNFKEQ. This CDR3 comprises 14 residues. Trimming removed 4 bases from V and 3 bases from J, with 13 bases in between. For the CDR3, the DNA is TGTGCCAGCAGCCCCGTCGGCGGAGGCTACGAGCAGTACTTC. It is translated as CASSPVGGGYEQYF.

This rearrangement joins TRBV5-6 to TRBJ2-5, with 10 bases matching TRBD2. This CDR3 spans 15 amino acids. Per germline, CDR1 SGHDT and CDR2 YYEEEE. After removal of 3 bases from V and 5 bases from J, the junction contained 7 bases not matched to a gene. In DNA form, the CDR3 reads TGTGCCAGCAGCTCACTAGCGGGGTCCAGGGAGACCCAGTACTTC. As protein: CASSSLAGSRETQYF. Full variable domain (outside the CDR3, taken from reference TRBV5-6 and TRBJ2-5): DAGVTQSPTHLIKTRGQQVTLRCSPKSGHDTVSWYQQALGQGPQFIFQYYEEEERQRGNFPDRFSGHQFPNYSSELNVNALLLGDSALYLCASSSLAGSRETQYFGPGTRLLVL.

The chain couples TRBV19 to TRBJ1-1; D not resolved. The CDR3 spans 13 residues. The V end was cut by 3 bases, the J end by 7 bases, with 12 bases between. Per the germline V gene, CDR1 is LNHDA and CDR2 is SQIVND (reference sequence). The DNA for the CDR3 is TGTGCCAGTAGTATCCTGGCCAGAAATGAAGCTTTCTTT. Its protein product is CASSILARNEAFF.

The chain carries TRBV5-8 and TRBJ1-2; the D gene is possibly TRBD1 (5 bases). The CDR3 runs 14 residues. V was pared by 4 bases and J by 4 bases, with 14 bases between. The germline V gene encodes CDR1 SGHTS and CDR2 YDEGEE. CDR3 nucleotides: TGTGCCAGCAGCCACCAGGGCAGCGGCTATGGCTACACCTTC. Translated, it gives CASSHQGSGYGYTF.

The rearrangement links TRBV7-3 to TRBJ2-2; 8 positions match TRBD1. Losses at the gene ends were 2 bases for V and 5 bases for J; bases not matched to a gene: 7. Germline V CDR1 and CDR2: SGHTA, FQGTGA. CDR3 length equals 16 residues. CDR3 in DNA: TGTGCCAGCAGCTTACTCCCCAGGGGGCAGACCGGGGAGCTGTTTTTT. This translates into CASSLLPRGQTGELFF.

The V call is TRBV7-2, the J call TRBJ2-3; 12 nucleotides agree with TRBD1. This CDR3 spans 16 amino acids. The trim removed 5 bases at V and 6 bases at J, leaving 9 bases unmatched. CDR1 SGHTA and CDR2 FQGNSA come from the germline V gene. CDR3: CASSARDRGRSDTQYF. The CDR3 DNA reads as TGTGCCAGCAGCGCCCGGGACAGGGGGCGATCGGATACGCAGTATTTT.

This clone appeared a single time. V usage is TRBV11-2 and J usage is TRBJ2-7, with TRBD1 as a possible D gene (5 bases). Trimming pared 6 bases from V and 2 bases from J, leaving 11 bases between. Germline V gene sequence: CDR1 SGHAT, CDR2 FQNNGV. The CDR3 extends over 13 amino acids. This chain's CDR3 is CASSRDRAYEQYF. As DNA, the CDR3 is TGTGCCAGCAGTCGTGACAGAGCCTACGAGCAGTACTTC.

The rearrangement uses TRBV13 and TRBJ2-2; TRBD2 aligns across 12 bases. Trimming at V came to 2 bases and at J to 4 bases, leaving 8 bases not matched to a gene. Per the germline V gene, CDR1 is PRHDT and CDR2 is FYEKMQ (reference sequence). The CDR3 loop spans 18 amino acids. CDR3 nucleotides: TGTGCCAGCAGCTTAACCTGGACTAGCGGGGTCCCCACCGGGGAGCTGTTTTTT. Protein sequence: CASSLTWTSGVPTGELFF.

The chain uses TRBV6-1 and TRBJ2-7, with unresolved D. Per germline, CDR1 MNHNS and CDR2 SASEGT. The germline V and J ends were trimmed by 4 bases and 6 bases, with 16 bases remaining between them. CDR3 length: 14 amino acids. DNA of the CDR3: TGTGCCAGCAGTGTGGCAGCTGGGATTCTCGAGCAGTACTTC. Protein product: CASSVAAGILEQYF.

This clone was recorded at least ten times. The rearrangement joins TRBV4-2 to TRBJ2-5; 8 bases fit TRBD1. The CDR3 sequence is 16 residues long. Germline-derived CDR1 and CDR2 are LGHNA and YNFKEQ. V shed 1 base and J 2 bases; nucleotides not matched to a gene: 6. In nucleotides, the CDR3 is TGTGCCAGCAGCCAAGGGACAGGGATGGGTCAAGAGACCCAGTACTTC. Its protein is CASSQGTGMGQETQYF.

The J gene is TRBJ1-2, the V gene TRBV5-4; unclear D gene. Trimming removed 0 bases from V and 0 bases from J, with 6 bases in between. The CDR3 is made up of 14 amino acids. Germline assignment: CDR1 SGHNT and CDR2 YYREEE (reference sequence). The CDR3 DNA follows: TGTGCCAGCAGCTTGGCCGACCCTAACTATGGCTACACCTTC. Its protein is CASSLADPNYGYTF.

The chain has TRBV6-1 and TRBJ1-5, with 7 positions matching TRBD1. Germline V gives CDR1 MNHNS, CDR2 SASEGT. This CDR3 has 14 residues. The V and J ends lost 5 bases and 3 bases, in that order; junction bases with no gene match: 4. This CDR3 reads CASSSGQHNQPQHF. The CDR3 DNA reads TGTGCCAGCAGTTCGGGACAGCACAATCAGCCCCAGCATTTT.

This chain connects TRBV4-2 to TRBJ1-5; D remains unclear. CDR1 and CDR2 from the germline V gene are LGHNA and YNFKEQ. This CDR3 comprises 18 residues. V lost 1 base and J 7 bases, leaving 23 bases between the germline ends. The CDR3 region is CASSQVFMGRGGLQPQHF. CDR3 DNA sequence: TGTGCCAGCAGCCAAGTGTTTATGGGCAGAGGCGGTTTGCAGCCCCAGCATTTT.

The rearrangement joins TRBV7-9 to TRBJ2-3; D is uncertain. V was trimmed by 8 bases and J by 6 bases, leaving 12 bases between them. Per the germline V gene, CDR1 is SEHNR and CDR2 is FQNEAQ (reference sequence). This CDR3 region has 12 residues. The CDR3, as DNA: TGTGCCAGCGGGGTAAAGAAGGATACGCAGTATTTT. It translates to CASGVKKDTQYF.